The 30 T cell receptor beta chains below were found in one sample sequenced in a study of shared clonotypes between healthy human individuals. Profiling relied on immunoSEQ multiplex PCR, and the TCRdb table lists in-frame clones only, not all of them. The table has some 2.1 million clones, 80% to 95% seen once. As defined, naive CD8 cells were CD45RO-negative and positively selected for CCR7, with terminally differentiated effector memory CD45RA+ cells excluded. The sample comprised naive CD8+ T cells from PBMCs. These receptors came from a man between 18 and 29 years old in good health. Some clones in this sample may be carry-over from other donors' samples.

The CDR3 nucleotides read TGTGCCAGCTCGACCCTACTAAAGGAGCAGTTCTTC. Encoded protein: CASSTLLKEQFF. The rearrangement uses TRBV18 and TRBJ2-1; D remains ambiguous. The CDR3 sequence is 12 residues long. Germline V CDR1 and CDR2: KGHSH, LQKENI. The ends were cut back, 6 bases at V and 10 bases at J, with 13 bases in the middle. Using reference TRBV18 and TRBJ2-1 for the parts outside the CDR3, the full variable domain is NAGVMQNPRHLVRRRGQEARLRCSPMKGHSHVYWYRQLPEEGLKFMVYLQKENIIDESGMPKERFSAEFPKEGPSILRIQQVVRGDSAAYFCASSTLLKEQFFGPGTRLTVL.

J is TRBJ2-3 and V is TRBV19; TRBD2 is a possible D gene (6 bases). The CDR3 runs 16 residues. V was cut by 3 bases and J by 0 bases, with 13 bases left in between. The germline V gene encodes CDR1 LNHDA and CDR2 SQIVND (reference sequence). CDR3: CASSIDGGSSTDTQYF. The CDR3 DNA reads as TGTGCCAGTAGTATTGATGGGGGGTCTAGCACAGATACGCAGTATTTT.

The chain employs TRBV27 and TRBJ1-1; TRBD1 is a possible D gene (5 bases). CDR1 and CDR2 from the germline V gene are MNHEY and SMNVEV (reference sequence). CDR3 length: 15 residues. V gave up 4 bases and J gave up 1 base, with 13 bases separating them. CDR3 protein: CASSWTISANTEAFF. CDR3 sequence (DNA): TGTGCCAGCAGTTGGACAATCTCGGCGAACACTGAAGCTTTCTTT.

V is TRBV5-1 and J is TRBJ2-7; the D is unclear. Germline CDR1 SGHRS, CDR2 YFSETQ. The V end lost 0 bases, the J end lost 0 bases, and 10 bases lay between the germline ends. The CDR3 sequence is 15 residues long. CDR3 coding DNA: TGCGCCAGCAGCTTGGAGTGGAACCTCTCCTACGAGCAGTACTTC. It is translated as CASSLEWNLSYEQYF. The full variable domain, in which reference TRBV5-1 and TRBJ2-7 provide the parts outside the CDR3, is KAGVTQTPRYLIKTRGQQVTLSCSPISGHRSVSWYQQTPGQGLQFLFEYFSETQRNKGNFPGRFSGRQFSNSRSEMNVSTLELGDSALYLCASSLEWNLSYEQYFGPGTRLTVT.

The CDR3 DNA is TGTGCCAGCAGCCCCGGAAAATGGGGGACCCTAACTGAAGCTTTCTTT. Its translation: CASSPGKWGTLTEAFF. The chain employs TRBV28 and TRBJ1-1, with D possibly matching TRBD1 (5 bases). The CDR3 is made up of 16 amino acids. Trimming removed 6 bases at V and 5 bases at J, with 22 bases between. Germline V gives CDR1 MDHEN, CDR2 SYDVKM.

This rearrangement joins TRBV7-9 to TRBJ2-7, with 11 bases that match TRBD2. Germline-derived CDR1 and CDR2 are SEHNR and FQNEAQ (reference sequence). The J segment lost 3 bases and the V segment lost 6 bases, leaving 1 base of the junction unmatched. The CDR3 contains 13 residues. The CDR3 DNA reads as TGTGCCAGCAGAACTAGCGGGGGCTACGAGCAGTACTTC. Translating it yields CASRTSGGYEQYF.

V is TRBV7-9 and J is TRBJ1-2; tentative D call: TRBD1 (5 bases). Germline CDR1 and CDR2: SEHNR and FQNEAQ (reference sequence). The V end lost 5 bases, the J end lost 0 bases, and 16 bases lay between the germline ends. The CDR3 is 16 residues long. The CDR3 loop is CASSQTPDSSNYGYTF. CDR3 coding DNA: TGTGCCAGCAGCCAAACCCCTGACAGTTCTAACTATGGCTACACCTTC.

The chain employs TRBV27 and TRBJ2-1; unclear D gene. The CDR3 sequence is 13 residues long. CDR1 and CDR2 from the germline V gene are MNHEY and SMNVEV (reference sequence). The ends were cut back, 0 bases at V and 3 bases at J, with 3 bases in the middle. The CDR3 DNA follows: TGTGCCAGCAGTTTATCGGACTACAATGAGCAGTTCTTC. Amino acids: CASSLSDYNEQFF.

This sequence joins TRBV7-9 and TRBJ2-7, with TRBD1 identical over 7 bases. Trimming removed 2 bases from V and 6 bases from J; junction bases left unmatched: 10. This CDR3 has 15 amino acids. Germline lookup yields CDR1 SEHNR and CDR2 FQNEAQ (reference sequence). The CDR3 sequence: CASSLRDSGPREQYF. In DNA, the CDR3 is TGTGCCAGCAGCTTAAGGGACAGCGGACCACGCGAGCAGTACTTC.

This clone has only one observation. The genes are TRBV4-2 and TRBJ2-5, with 7 bases that match TRBD2. J gave up 5 bases and V 2 bases, and 8 bases lay outside the gene matches. From germline, CDR1 is LGHNA and CDR2 YNFKEQ. This CDR3 has 15 amino acids. The DNA for the CDR3 is TGTGCCAGCAGCCAATTGAGGGAGGGCTGGGAGACCCAGTACTTC. Its protein product is CASSQLREGWETQYF.

The chain carries TRBV5-4 and TRBJ1-1; 11 bases map to TRBD1. Per the germline V gene, CDR1 is SGHNT and CDR2 is YYREEE (reference sequence). The CDR3 spans 15 residues. Trimming cost V 4 bases and J 5 bases; bases outside gene matches: 7. CDR3 protein: CASSRIGTGGTEAFF. The CDR3 DNA reads as TGTGCCAGCAGCCGCATCGGGACAGGGGGGACTGAAGCTTTCTTT.

The CDR3 protein is CASSFQGHYEQYF. The CDR3 coding sequence is TGTGCCAGCAGTTTCCAGGGCCACTACGAGCAGTACTTC. The J gene is TRBJ2-7, the V gene TRBV27; D may be TRBD1 (5 bases). The CDR3 runs to 13 residues. In germline, CDR1 is MNHEY, CDR2 SMNVEV (reference sequence). With 3 bases removed from V and 3 bases from J, the gap between germline ends came to 9 bases.

This rearrangement joins TRBV5-6 to TRBJ2-7; D possibly uses TRBD1 or TRBD2 (5 bases each). The CDR3 spans 14 residues. Germline lookup yields CDR1 SGHDT and CDR2 YYEEEE. Trimming left V 4 bases short and J 3 bases short, with 14 bases between. The CDR3 region is CASSALGTHYEQYF. The CDR3 DNA follows: TGTGCCAGCAGCGCCTTGGGGACCCACTACGAGCAGTACTTC.

This clone came up once. The genes are TRBV4-1 and TRBJ2-1; D not resolved. The CDR3 consists of 17 residues. With 1 base removed from V and 2 bases from J, the gap between germline ends came to 15 bases. Germline V gene sequence: CDR1 MGHRA, CDR2 YSYEKL. The CDR3 sequence is CASSQVLVRATYNEQFF. The CDR3, as DNA: TGCGCCAGCAGCCAAGTGCTCGTCAGAGCAACCTACAATGAGCAGTTCTTC.

The chain joins TRBV28 to TRBJ1-1, with TRBD1 identical over 7 bases. J lost 1 base, V lost 6 bases, and 17 bases had no gene match. CDR1 MDHEN and CDR2 SYDVKM come from the germline V gene. The CDR3 covers 18 residues. CDR3 nucleotides: TGTGCCAGCAGGTCCTTCAGGGGGGGGAGACAGAGGAACACTGAAGCTTTCTTT. Residues: CASRSFRGGRQRNTEAFF.

In regard to this clone: Within the sample, other DNA sequences also encode this same CDR3. This chain connects TRBV10-3 to TRBJ2-7; D unresolved. The CDR3 covers 12 residues. Germline V gives CDR1 ENHRY, CDR2 SYGVKD. Trimming took 3 bases from V and 2 from J, leaving 5 bases between them. CDR3 sequence reads: CAISEGAYEQYF. In nucleotides, the CDR3 is TGTGCCATCAGTGAAGGAGCCTACGAGCAGTACTTC.

V usage is TRBV7-9 and J usage is TRBJ2-1; TRBD1 or TRBD2 may be the D gene (5 bases each). Trimming took 6 bases from V and 12 from J, leaving 18 bases between them. The germline gives CDR1 SEHNR, CDR2 FQNEAQ (reference sequence). The CDR3 has 13 residues. The CDR3: CASRGDGMPGQFF. The CDR3 DNA reads as TGTGCCAGCAGAGGGGACGGGATGCCTGGGCAGTTCTTC. Full variable domain (remainder filled in from reference TRBV7-9 and TRBJ2-1): DTGVSQNPRHKITKRGQNVTFRCDPISEHNRLYWYRQTLGQGPEFLTYFQNEAQLEKSRLLSDRFSAERPKGSFSTLEIQRTEQGDSAMYLCASRGDGMPGQFFGPGTRLTVL.

The CDR3 spells CSVILLEVIGNEQFF. CDR3 nucleotide sequence: TGCAGCGTTATCCTCTTGGAAGTGATCGGGAATGAGCAGTTCTTC. The chain couples TRBV29-1 to TRBJ2-1; D not resolved. V was shortened by 5 bases and J by 7 bases, with 21 bases between the two germline ends. The germline V gene encodes CDR1 SQVTM and CDR2 ANQGSEA. This CDR3 has 15 amino acids.

V gene TRBV27 combines with J gene TRBJ1-2, with D possibly being TRBD1 (6 bases). The CDR3 length is 16 residues. V was pared by 3 bases and J by 0 bases, with 14 bases between. Germline loops: CDR1 MNHEY, CDR2 SMNVEV (reference sequence). CDR3 protein: CASSFLGQGTNYGYTF. The CDR3 DNA is TGTGCCAGCAGTTTCTTGGGTCAGGGGACTAACTATGGCTACACCTTC.

This clone was found once. The CDR3 reads CASSITTRGYGRYEQYF. As DNA, the CDR3 is TGTGCCAGTAGTATAACCACCCGGGGGTACGGGCGCTACGAGCAGTACTTC. The V gene is TRBV19, the J gene TRBJ2-7, with D tentatively TRBD2 (6 bases). CDR3 length: 17 residues. CDR1 is LNHDA and CDR2 is SQIVND in the germline V gene (reference sequence). V was trimmed by 2 bases and J by 3 bases, leaving 20 bases between them.

J is TRBJ2-5 and V is TRBV11-2, with unresolved D. The CDR3 is made up of 14 amino acids. The germline V gene encodes CDR1 SGHAT and CDR2 FQNNGV. Trimming pared 1 base from V and 5 bases from J, leaving 11 bases between. As DNA, the CDR3 is TGTGCCAGCAGCTTAGGGGTAGTAGTGGAGACCCAGTACTTC. It is translated as CASSLGVVVETQYF.

The CDR3 loop reads CASSEGSGKNIQYF. Here the CDR3 DNA reads TGTGCCAGCAGCGAAGGGTCGGGCAAAAACATTCAGTACTTC. The chain joins TRBV7-9 to TRBJ2-4, with unresolved D. Trimming removed 5 bases at V and 3 bases at J, with 11 bases between. Germline V CDR1 and CDR2: SEHNR, FQNEAQ (reference sequence). The length of the CDR3 is 14 residues. Combining the CDR3 with reference TRBV7-9 and TRBJ2-4 gives the whole variable domain DTGVSQNPRHKITKRGQNVTFRCDPISEHNRLYWYRQTLGQGPEFLTYFQNEAQLEKSRLLSDRFSAERPKGSFSTLEIQRTEQGDSAMYLCASSEGSGKNIQYFGAGTRLSVL.

This clone has just one count. The rearrangement uses TRBV4-3 and TRBJ1-1; 7 bases line up with TRBD1. The CDR3 loop spans 14 amino acids. Germline V lookup: CDR1 LGHNA, CDR2 YSLEER. V gave up 1 base and J gave up 8 bases; unmatched junction bases: 7. The CDR3 loop is CASSQVVGTDEAFF. For the CDR3, the DNA is TGCGCCAGCAGCCAAGTCGTAGGGACAGACGAAGCTTTCTTT.

The chain couples TRBV7-9 to TRBJ1-2; D perhaps matches TRBD1 (6 bases). CDR1 is SEHNR and CDR2 is FQNEAQ in the germline V gene (reference sequence). The CDR3 runs to 14 residues. V dropped 5 bases and J dropped 6 bases, with 16 bases sitting between them. The CDR3 loop is CASSLGGRSNGYTF. CDR3 DNA: TGTGCCAGCAGCCTCGGGGGGCGATCTAATGGCTACACCTTC.

This chain links TRBV19 with TRBJ2-5; 8 bases are shared with TRBD2. The ends lost 4 bases at V and 3 bases at J; junction bases unmatched: 4. The germline V gene encodes CDR1 LNHDA and CDR2 SQIVND (reference sequence). The CDR3 is 14 amino acids. The chain's CDR3 is CASSTPLAEETQYF. DNA of the CDR3: TGTGCCAGTAGTACCCCACTAGCGGAAGAGACCCAGTACTTC.

On this clone itself: Other DNA variants within this sample encode the same CDR3. This sequence joins TRBV6-1 and TRBJ1-1, with no clear D. There are 13 residues in the CDR3. The ends were cut back, 1 base at V and 5 bases at J, with 8 bases in the middle. CDR1 is MNHNS, CDR2 SASEGT, per germline. For the CDR3, the DNA is TGTGCCAGCAGTGAAGGGGTTTTGACTGAAGCTTTCTTT. This sequence encodes CASSEGVLTEAFF.

This chain uses TRBV28 with TRBJ2-5, with 8 bases fitting TRBD2. J lost 0 bases, V lost 7 bases, and 10 bases had no gene match. The germline CDR1 and CDR2 sequences are MDHEN and SYDVKM. This CDR3 has 16 residues. CDR3 sequence: CASTHLEREYQETQYF. The CDR3 nucleotides are TGTGCCAGCACTCACTTGGAGCGGGAGTACCAAGAGACCCAGTACTTC.

The gene calls are TRBV7-8 and TRBJ1-2; D remains unclear. The V end was cut by 3 bases, the J end by 4 bases, with 15 bases between. The germline V gene encodes CDR1 SGHVS and CDR2 FQNEAQ. The CDR3 is made up of 15 amino acids. The CDR3 is CASSFLAWESYGYTF. CDR3 DNA: TGTGCCAGCAGCTTCCTAGCGTGGGAAAGCTATGGCTACACCTTC.

This clone occurred once. V is TRBV7-8 and J is TRBJ2-1; D might be TRBD2 (6 bases). Deletions cut 1 base from V and 6 bases from J, with 13 bases between. This CDR3 has 15 amino acids. Germline CDR1 SGHVS, CDR2 FQNEAQ. CDR3: CASSLGRDSGNEQFF. As DNA, the CDR3 is TGTGCCAGCAGCTTAGGCCGGGACTCGGGCAATGAGCAGTTCTTC.

Concerning this clone: The sample holds other DNA sequences that translate to the same CDR3. The rearrangement links TRBV27 to TRBJ2-6; no clear D gene. Germline V gene lookup returns CDR1 MNHEY and CDR2 SMNVEV (reference sequence). There are 13 residues in the CDR3. V lost 3 bases and J 3 bases, leaving 3 bases between the germline ends. The CDR3 loop is CASSLRGANVLTF. The CDR3 coding sequence is TGTGCCAGCAGTTTGCGTGGGGCCAACGTCCTGACTTTC.